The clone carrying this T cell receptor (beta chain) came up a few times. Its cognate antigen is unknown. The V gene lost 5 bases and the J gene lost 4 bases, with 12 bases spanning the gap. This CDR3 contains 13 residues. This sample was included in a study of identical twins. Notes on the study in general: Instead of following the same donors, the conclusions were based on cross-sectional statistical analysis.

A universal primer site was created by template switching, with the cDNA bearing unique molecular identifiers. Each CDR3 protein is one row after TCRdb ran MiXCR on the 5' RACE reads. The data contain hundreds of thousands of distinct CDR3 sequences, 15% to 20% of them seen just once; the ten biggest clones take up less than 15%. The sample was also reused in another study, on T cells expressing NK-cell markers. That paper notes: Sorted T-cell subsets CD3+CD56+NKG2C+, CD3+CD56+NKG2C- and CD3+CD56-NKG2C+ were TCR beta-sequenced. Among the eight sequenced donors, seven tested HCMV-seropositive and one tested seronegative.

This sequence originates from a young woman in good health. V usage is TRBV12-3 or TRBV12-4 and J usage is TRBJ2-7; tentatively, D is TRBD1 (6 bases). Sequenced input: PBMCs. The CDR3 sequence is CASSISGVYEQYF. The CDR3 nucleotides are TGTGCCAGCAGTATCTCAGGGGTATACGAGCAGTACTTC.